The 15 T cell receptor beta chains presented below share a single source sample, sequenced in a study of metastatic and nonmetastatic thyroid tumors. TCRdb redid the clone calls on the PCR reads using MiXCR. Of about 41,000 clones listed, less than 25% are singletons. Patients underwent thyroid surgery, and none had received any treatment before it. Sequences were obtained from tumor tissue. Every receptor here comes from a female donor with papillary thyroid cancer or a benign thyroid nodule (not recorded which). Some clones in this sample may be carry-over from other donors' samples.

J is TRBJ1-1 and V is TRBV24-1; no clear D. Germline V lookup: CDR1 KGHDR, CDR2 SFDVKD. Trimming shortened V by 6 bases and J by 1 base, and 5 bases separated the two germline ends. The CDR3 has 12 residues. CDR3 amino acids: CATSLGNTEAFF. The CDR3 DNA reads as TGTGCCACCAGTTTAGGGAACACTGAAGCTTTCTTT.

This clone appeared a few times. The CDR3 reads CASTRGYEQYF. Written as DNA, the CDR3 is TGTGCCAGCACCCGGGGGTACGAGCAGTACTTC. The genes are TRBV28 and TRBJ2-7; a weak D match, TRBD2 (6 bases). V lost 7 bases and J 4 bases, leaving 8 bases between the germline ends. This CDR3 has 11 amino acids. From germline, CDR1 is MDHEN and CDR2 SYDVKM.

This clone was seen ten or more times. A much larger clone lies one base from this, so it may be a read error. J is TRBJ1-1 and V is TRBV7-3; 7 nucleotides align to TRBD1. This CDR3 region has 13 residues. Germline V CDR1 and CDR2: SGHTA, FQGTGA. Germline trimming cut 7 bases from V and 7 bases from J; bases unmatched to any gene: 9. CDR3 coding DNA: TGTGCCAGCAACTGGGACAGAGGATTTGAAGCTTTCTTT. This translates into CASNWDRGFEAFF.

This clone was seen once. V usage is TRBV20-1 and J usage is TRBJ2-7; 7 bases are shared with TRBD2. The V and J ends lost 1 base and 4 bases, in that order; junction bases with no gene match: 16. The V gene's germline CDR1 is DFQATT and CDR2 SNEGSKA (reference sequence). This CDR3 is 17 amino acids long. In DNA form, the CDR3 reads TGCAGTGCTAGAGCTGCACCTCCCCTAGCGGATCTATACGAGCAGTACTTC. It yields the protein CSARAAPPLADLYEQYF.

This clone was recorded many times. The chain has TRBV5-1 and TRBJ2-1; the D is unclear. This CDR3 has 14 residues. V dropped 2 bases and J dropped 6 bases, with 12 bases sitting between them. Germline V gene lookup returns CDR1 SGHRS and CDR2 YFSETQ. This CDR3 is CASSFEQRSNEQFF. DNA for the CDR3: TGCGCCAGCAGCTTCGAACAGAGGTCCAATGAGCAGTTCTTC.

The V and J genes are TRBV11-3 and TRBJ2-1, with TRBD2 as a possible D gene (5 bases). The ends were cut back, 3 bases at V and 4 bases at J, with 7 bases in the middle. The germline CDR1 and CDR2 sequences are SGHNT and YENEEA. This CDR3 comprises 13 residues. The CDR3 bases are TGTGCCAGCAGCTTGGGCGGGTACAATGAGCAGTTCTTC. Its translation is CASSLGGYNEQFF. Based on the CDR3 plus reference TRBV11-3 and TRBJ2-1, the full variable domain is EAGVVQSPRYKIIEKKQPVAFWCNPISGHNTLYWYLQNLGQGPELLIRYENEEAVDDSQLPKDRFSAERLKGVDSTLKIQPAELGDSAVYLCASSLGGYNEQFFGPGTRLTVL.

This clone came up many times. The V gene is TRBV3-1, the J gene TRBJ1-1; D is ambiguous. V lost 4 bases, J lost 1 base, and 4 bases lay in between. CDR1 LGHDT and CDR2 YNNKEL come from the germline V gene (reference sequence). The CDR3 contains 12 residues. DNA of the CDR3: TGTGCCAGCAGCCTGCGGAACACTGAAGCTTTCTTT. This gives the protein CASSLRNTEAFF.

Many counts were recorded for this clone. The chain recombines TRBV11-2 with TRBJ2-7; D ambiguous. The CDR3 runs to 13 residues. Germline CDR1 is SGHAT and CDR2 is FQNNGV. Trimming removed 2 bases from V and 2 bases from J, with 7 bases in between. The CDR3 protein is CASSLYEAYEQYF. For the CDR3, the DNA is TGTGCCAGCAGCTTATATGAGGCCTACGAGCAGTACTTC.

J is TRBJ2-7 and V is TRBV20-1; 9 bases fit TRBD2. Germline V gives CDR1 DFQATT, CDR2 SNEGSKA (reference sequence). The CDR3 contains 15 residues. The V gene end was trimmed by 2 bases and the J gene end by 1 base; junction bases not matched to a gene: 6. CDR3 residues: CSARRPLAGSYEQYF. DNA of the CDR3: TGCAGTGCTAGACGACCTCTAGCGGGATCCTACGAGCAGTACTTC.

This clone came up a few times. The CDR3, as DNA: TGTGCCAGCAGCTTCCCAGGGGGATATGGCTACACCTTC. Protein product: CASSFPGGYGYTF. This rearrangement joins TRBV7-2 to TRBJ1-2; 7 bases match TRBD1. Per germline, CDR1 SGHTA and CDR2 FQGNSA. This CDR3 is 13 amino acids long. The ends lost 3 bases at V and 5 bases at J; junction bases unmatched: 3.

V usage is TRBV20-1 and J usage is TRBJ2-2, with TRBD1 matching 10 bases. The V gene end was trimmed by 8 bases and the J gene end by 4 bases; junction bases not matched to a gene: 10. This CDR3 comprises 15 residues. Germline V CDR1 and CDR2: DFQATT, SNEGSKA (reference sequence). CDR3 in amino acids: CSPIPWTGGTGELFF. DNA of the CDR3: TGCAGTCCTATCCCCTGGACAGGGGGCACCGGGGAGCTGTTTTTT.

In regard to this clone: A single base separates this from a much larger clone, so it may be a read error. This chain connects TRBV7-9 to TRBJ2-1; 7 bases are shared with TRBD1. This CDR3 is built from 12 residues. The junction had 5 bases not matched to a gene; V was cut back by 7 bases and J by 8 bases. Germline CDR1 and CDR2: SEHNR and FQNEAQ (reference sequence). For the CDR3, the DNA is TGTGCCAGCATGTATACAGGGGATGAGCAGTTCTTC. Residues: CASMYTGDEQFF.

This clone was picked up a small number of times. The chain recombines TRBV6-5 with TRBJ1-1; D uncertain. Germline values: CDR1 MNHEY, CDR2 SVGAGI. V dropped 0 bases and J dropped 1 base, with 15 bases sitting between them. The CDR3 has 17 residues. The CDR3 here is CASSYSRLFMENTEAFF. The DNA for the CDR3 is TGTGCCAGCAGTTACTCGAGGCTTTTTATGGAGAACACTGAAGCTTTCTTT.

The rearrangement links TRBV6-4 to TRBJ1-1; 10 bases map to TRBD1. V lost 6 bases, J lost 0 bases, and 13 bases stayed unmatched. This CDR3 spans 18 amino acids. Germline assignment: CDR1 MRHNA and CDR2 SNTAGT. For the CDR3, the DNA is TGTGCCAGCAGGGGCGACGGTAGGGGACAGGGGTTGAACACTGAAGCTTTCTTT. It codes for CASRGDGRGQGLNTEAFF.

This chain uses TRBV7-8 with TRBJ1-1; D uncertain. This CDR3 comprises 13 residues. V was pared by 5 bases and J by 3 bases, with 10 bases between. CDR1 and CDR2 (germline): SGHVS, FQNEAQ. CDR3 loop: CASSTSEYTEAFF. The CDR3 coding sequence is TGTGCCAGCAGCACGTCAGAATACACTGAAGCTTTCTTT.